This is a list of T cell receptor beta chains from one sample in a study of technical replicates of blood from a handful of donors. The data were produced by immunoSEQ multiplex PCR, yet TCRdb's version contains in-frame clones alone and is incomplete. The repertoire has about 13,000 clones, 80% to 90% of them found once; the top ten carry 9.5% to 12%. Material for sequencing was PBMCs. The receptors stem from a human donor in good health. Both conserved end residues are part of each CDR3. Each record gives: clone size, V gene, J gene, D gene, CDR3 DNA, CDR3 protein. A D gene is named only where the DNA matches it firmly. Clone size is not always given. Where it is, it says once, few, many or a class for expanded clones.

NA	TRBV6-1	TRBJ2-3	TRBD2	TGTGCCAGCAGTGAATTTGGAGCGGGAGGACGAGATACGCAGTATTTT	CASSEFGAGGRDTQYF
NA	TRBV7-3	TRBJ1-5	NA	TGTGCCAGCAGCTTAACCCTTAGCAATCAGCCCCAGCATTTT	CASSLTLSNQPQHF
NA	TRBV2	TRBJ2-3	NA	TGTGCCAGCAGTGGGGCGGGGGCCTCCACAGATACGCAGTATTTT	CASSGAGASTDTQYF
NA	TRBV6-1	TRBJ2-7	NA	TGTGCCAGCAGTCCCGACTACCGATCCTACGAGCAGTACTTC	CASSPDYRSYEQYF
NA	TRBV6-1	TRBJ2-1	TRBD2	TGTGCCAGCAGTGGCCCCCTAGCGGGATCCTACAATGAGCAGTTCTTC	CASSGPLAGSYNEQFF
once	TRBV30	TRBJ2-7	TRBD2	TGTGCCTGGAGTGTATGGGGGACTAGCGGGAGCTACGAGCAGTACTTC	CAWSVWGTSGSYEQYF
NA	TRBV4-2	TRBJ2-1	TRBD2	TGTGCCAGCAGCCAAGATAGCGGGCTTTCCCGTGAGCAGTTCTTC	CASSQDSGLSREQFF
NA	TRBV6-5	TRBJ2-7	NA	TGTGCCAGCAGTCCCACCACGATGACCCTAGTTAAGCAGTACTTC	CASSPTTMTLVKQYF
NA	TRBV9	TRBJ2-3	TRBD2	TGTGCCAGCAGCCCCGACACCACTGGACTAGCCACAGATACGCAGTATTTT	CASSPDTTGLATDTQYF
NA	TRBV19	TRBJ2-1	NA	TGTGCCAGTAGTATAGGGGGCAGGGCCAGCGAGCAGTTCTTC	CASSIGGRASEQFF
NA	TRBV29-1	TRBJ2-1	TRBD1	TGCAGCGTTGGACAGGGGGGCTACAATGAGCAGTTCTTC	CSVGQGGYNEQFF
NA	TRBV30	TRBJ2-7	NA	TGTGCCTGGAGTGTATTGGCTGGCAAACGCTCCTACGAGCAGTACTTC	CAWSVLAGKRSYEQYF
NA	TRBV10-3	TRBJ2-1	NA	TGTGCCATCAAAGACCACCAGGGTGGCTACAATGAGCAGTTCTTC	CAIKDHQGGYNEQFF
NA	TRBV2	TRBJ2-5	NA	TGTGCCAGCAGCAACCAAGAGACCCAGTACTTC	CASSNQETQYF
NA	TRBV19	TRBJ1-1	NA	TGTGCCAGTAGTACGGGATATCAAGCTCGGGGGAACACTGAAGCTTTCTTT	CASSTGYQARGNTEAFF
NA	TRBV25-1	TRBJ2-7	TRBD2	TGTGCCAGCAGTGCCGGACTAGCGGGGCCCTACGAGCAGTACTTC	CASSAGLAGPYEQYF
once	TRBV19	TRBJ1-1	TRBD1	TGTGCCAGTAGGGATCCGGGACAGGGGATGAACACTGAAGCTTTCTTT	CASRDPGQGMNTEAFF
NA	TRBV7-9	TRBJ2-3	TRBD1	TGTGCCAGCAGCTTGGGGACAGGGGGCCGCACAGATACGCAGTATTTT	CASSLGTGGRTDTQYF
NA	TRBV7-9	TRBJ2-2	NA	TGTGCCAGCAGGCCCCCCAACAGGGTTATGAGGAACACCGGGGAGCTGTTTTTT	CASRPPNRVMRNTGELFF
NA	TRBV19	TRBJ2-1	TRBD2	TGTGCCAGTAGCCCCGGGACTAGCGGTTTTAATGAGCAGTTCTTC	CASSPGTSGFNEQFF
NA	TRBV19	TRBJ1-1	TRBD1	TGTGCCAGTAGTATAGTTGCAGGGGGGAGTATCACTGAAGCTTTCTTT	CASSIVAGGSITEAFF
NA	TRBV19	TRBJ1-2	TRBD1	TGTGCCAGTACCGGGACAGTGATAGCTAACTATGGCTACACCTTC	CASTGTVIANYGYTF
NA	TRBV5-6	TRBJ2-3	NA	TGTGCCAGCAGCTTGGGGCGGTACTACACAGATACGCAGTATTTT	CASSLGRYYTDTQYF
NA	TRBV30	TRBJ1-4	TRBD1	TGTGCCTGGAGTCAAGGACAGGGGGCTGAAAAACTGTTTTTT	CAWSQGQGAEKLFF
NA	TRBV6-1	TRBJ2-1	TRBD2	TGTGCCAGCAGTGAAGCGCTTTTAACTAGCGGTCCACCCCACAATGAGCAGTTCTTC	CASSEALLTSGPPHNEQFF
NA	TRBV10-2	TRBJ2-5	TRBD1	TGCGCCAGCAGGACAGGGGGCGCACAAGAGACCCAGTACTTC	CASRTGGAQETQYF
NA	TRBV4-2	TRBJ1-4	TRBD1	TGTGCCAGCAGCCCTAAACAGGGGGCGAGTGAAAAACTGTTTTTT	CASSPKQGASEKLFF
NA	TRBV6-5	TRBJ2-7	NA	TGTGCCAGCAGTTACGGGACACCTACCGAGCAGTACTTC	CASSYGTPTEQYF
NA	TRBV6-6	TRBJ1-4	TRBD1	TGTGCCACCGGACAGGGCGAAAAACTGTTTTTT	CATGQGEKLFF
NA	TRBV14	TRBJ2-5	NA	TGTGCCAGCAGCCAAGAAACCGACAGAGACCAAGAGACCCAGTACTTC	CASSQETDRDQETQYF
NA	TRBV10-3	TRBJ2-7	TRBD1	TGTGCCATCAGGGCGGACAGGGTACCCTACGAGCAGTACTTC	CAIRADRVPYEQYF
NA	TRBV28	TRBJ2-7	TRBD1	TGTGCCAGCAGTTTCCCACAGGGGGCCATCTACGAGCAGTACTTC	CASSFPQGAIYEQYF
once	TRBV27	TRBJ1-1	TRBD1	TGTGCCAGCAGTCCTCTCTTGACAGGGGGCGAGTCAGCTTTCTTT	CASSPLLTGGESAFF
NA	TRBV7-7	TRBJ2-5	NA	TGTGCCAGCAGCTTAGCCCGCGGCGAGACCCAGTACTTC	CASSLARGETQYF
NA	TRBV4-2	TRBJ2-7	TRBD2	TGTGCCAGCAGCCAAGAGTTTCACAAGGGACTAGGCTACGAGCAGTACTTC	CASSQEFHKGLGYEQYF
once	TRBV6-5	TRBJ2-7	TRBD1	TGTGCCAGCAGTTCCTCAATGAGAGGACAGGGGACCAACTTC	CASSSSMRGQGTNF
NA	TRBV6-6	TRBJ1-4	NA	TGTGCCAGCAACAAGGGAGGGGCTGAAAAACTGTTTTTT	CASNKGGAEKLFF
NA	TRBV11-2	TRBJ2-3	TRBD2	TGTGCCAGCATCCTCGGGGGGAGCGCAGATACGCAGTATTTT	CASILGGSADTQYF
NA	TRBV30	TRBJ2-1	NA	TGTGCCTGGAGATCTCCAGCGGTCACCAATGAGCAGTTCTTC	CAWRSPAVTNEQFF
NA	TRBV9	TRBJ2-1	TRBD2	TGTGCCAGCAGCGTAGGAAGGCTAGCGGGAGTCAACAATGAGCAGTTCTTC	CASSVGRLAGVNNEQFF
NA	TRBV19	TRBJ1-1	TRBD1	TGTGCCAGTAGTATCCCGGGACAGCAAAACACTGAAGCTTTCTTT	CASSIPGQQNTEAFF
NA	TRBV7-9	TRBJ2-7	NA	TGTGCCAGCAGCTCTCCCGGGACACGAGTGGCCTACGAGCAGTACTTC	CASSSPGTRVAYEQYF
NA	TRBV10-2	TRBJ2-1	TRBD2	TGCGCCAGCAGTGGCGGGAGAAGCTACTACAATGAGCAGTTCTTC	CASSGGRSYYNEQFF
few	TRBV10-3	TRBJ1-4	TRBD1	TGTGCCATCAGTCCGGGACAGGGGTCTAATGAAAAACTGTTTTTT	CAISPGQGSNEKLFF
NA	TRBV5-1	TRBJ2-3	TRBD1	TGCGCCAGCAGCGCGAAGCCGACAGGGGGCGGGAGCACAGATACGCAGTATTTT	CASSAKPTGGGSTDTQYF
NA	TRBV9	TRBJ1-1	NA	TGTGCCAGCAGCGTCAGACAGGACATGAACACTGAAGCTTTCTTT	CASSVRQDMNTEAFF
NA	TRBV2	TRBJ2-3	NA	TGTGCCAGCAGTGGAGGAGCCGCCCCCGATACGCAGTATTTT	CASSGGAAPDTQYF
NA	TRBV7-6	TRBJ2-7	TRBD2	TGTGCCAGCAGCCAGTATAGCGGGACTCTTAGATCCTACGAGCAGTACTTC	CASSQYSGTLRSYEQYF
NA	TRBV6-1	TRBJ1-2	NA	TGTGCCAGCAGGAACCGGGGGAACTATGGCTACACCTTC	CASRNRGNYGYTF
NA	TRBV29-1	TRBJ2-1	NA	TGCAGCGTTGATAAAAACTCCTACAATGAGCAGTTCTTC	CSVDKNSYNEQFF
few	TRBV10-3	TRBJ1-1	NA	TGTGCCATCAGCGTGGACAGTACTGAAGCTTTCTTT	CAISVDSTEAFF
few	TRBV15	TRBJ1-2	TRBD1	TGTGCCACCAGCAGCGGGACAGACTATGGCTACACCTTC	CATSSGTDYGYTF
NA	TRBV19	TRBJ2-7	TRBD1	TGTGCCACGGCCGGGACAGGGTACTACGAGCAGTACTTC	CATAGTGYYEQYF
NA	TRBV5-6	TRBJ2-4	NA	TGTGCCAGCAGCACACAGGCCGTAGCCAAAAACATTCAGTACTTC	CASSTQAVAKNIQYF